The next 10 T cell receptor beta chains were all read from a single sample in a study of blood T cell repertoires in COVID-19. Libraries were prepared by immunoSEQ multiplex PCR; TCRdb keeps only in-frame clonotypes and omits some of them. The sample carries 130,000 to 150,000 clones, around 90% recorded once. The sample consisted of peripheral blood. The source of these receptors is a human donor in a cohort sampled during active COVID-19.

This clone was seen just once. The chain joins TRBV5-1 to TRBJ2-2; 7 bases fit TRBD1. The CDR3 extends over 15 amino acids. From germline, CDR1 is SGHRS and CDR2 YFSETQ. V trimming: 4 bases; J trimming: 7 bases; junction bases outside the gene matches: 10. The CDR3 loop reads CASSLTTGDNGELFF. The CDR3 region has the DNA TGCGCCAGCAGCCTAACCACAGGGGACAACGGGGAGCTGTTTTTT.

The CDR3 is CASSASPVSSYEQYF. CDR3 in DNA: TGTGCCAGCAGCGCAAGCCCGGTGAGCTCCTACGAGCAGTACTTC. The V gene is TRBV6-5, the J gene TRBJ2-7; the D is unclear. The CDR3 spans 15 residues. Germline loops: CDR1 MNHEY, CDR2 SVGAGI. V was shortened by 6 bases and J by 0 bases, with 15 bases between the two germline ends.

This sequence joins TRBV9 and TRBJ1-6, with a weak D call TRBD1 (6 bases). CDR1 SGDLS and CDR2 YYNGEE come from the germline V gene. The CDR3 runs 14 residues. Trimming removed 2 bases at V and 4 bases at J, with 7 bases between. The CDR3 nucleotides are TGTGCCAGCAGCGTCGGACAGTATAATTCACCCCTCCACTTT. It codes for CASSVGQYNSPLHF.

The chain joins TRBV4-1 to TRBJ1-4; D is uncertain. The germline V gene encodes CDR1 MGHRA and CDR2 YSYEKL. V was shortened by 0 bases and J by 8 bases, with 13 bases between the two germline ends. The CDR3 spans 15 residues. The CDR3 here is CASSQDRTLREKLFF. The DNA for the CDR3 is TGCGCCAGCAGCCAAGATCGGACTCTCAGGGAAAAACTGTTTTTT.

V and J are TRBV28 and TRBJ1-2; TRBD1 is a possible D gene (5 bases). Germline V gives CDR1 MDHEN, CDR2 SYDVKM. The CDR3 is 16 amino acids. The V and J ends lost 3 bases and 8 bases respectively, with 22 bases between them. CDR3 amino acids: CASSLSPGTWEWGYTF. DNA for the CDR3: TGTGCCAGCAGTTTGTCGCCCGGGACTTGGGAGTGGGGCTACACCTTC.

The J gene is TRBJ1-1, the V gene TRBV12-5; TRBD1 might be the D (6 bases). Germline lookup yields CDR1 LGHNT and CDR2 FRNRAP. There are 17 residues in the CDR3. With 0 bases removed from V and 2 bases from J, the gap between germline ends came to 16 bases. The CDR3 loop is CASGLVVGAPINTEAFF. As DNA, the CDR3 is TGTGCTAGTGGTTTGGTAGTGGGGGCGCCAATAAACACTGAAGCTTTCTTT.

V and J are TRBV7-8 and TRBJ1-5; D unresolved. Trimming took off 7 bases at V and 4 bases at J, with 11 bases between the two ends. CDR1 SGHVS and CDR2 FQNEAQ come from the germline V gene. The CDR3 spans 13 residues. The CDR3 region is CASTSNANQPQHF. Written as DNA, the CDR3 is TGTGCCAGCACCTCAAACGCGAATCAGCCCCAGCATTTT.

In this sample, this clone turned up a few times. This chain connects TRBV7-8 to TRBJ1-1, with 10 bases matching TRBD1. The CDR3 extends over 17 amino acids. V trimming: 1 base; J trimming: 5 bases; junction bases outside the gene matches: 10. Germline V gene lookup returns CDR1 SGHVS and CDR2 FQNEAQ. The CDR3 DNA reads as TGTGCCAGCAGCTTAGGGGGAGTGGGACAGGGGCGAACTGAAGCTTTCTTT. The encoded protein is CASSLGGVGQGRTEAFF.

This clone was counted many times. The rearrangement joins TRBV27 to TRBJ2-7, with 7 bases lining up with TRBD1. V lost 4 bases to trimming and J lost 7 bases; unmatched junction nucleotides: 10. The V gene's germline CDR1 is MNHEY and CDR2 SMNVEV (reference sequence). The CDR3 is 14 amino acids. CDR3 coding DNA: TGTGCCAGCAGTTGGGACAGTGGACAGGAAGAGCAGTACTTC. Protein sequence: CASSWDSGQEEQYF.

The CDR3 DNA reads TGTGCCAGCAGCTCCTCCGGGACTAGCGCATACGAGCAGTACTTC. Its translation is CASSSSGTSAYEQYF. This chain joins TRBV7-2 and TRBJ2-7; 10 bases align to TRBD2. The CDR3 consists of 15 residues. Trimming cost V 4 bases and J 4 bases; bases outside gene matches: 7. In germline, CDR1 is SGHTA, CDR2 FQGNSA. Full variable domain (outside the CDR3, taken from reference TRBV7-2 and TRBJ2-7): GAGVSQSPSNKVTEKGKDVELRCDPISGHTALYWYRQSLGQGLEFLIYFQGNSAPDKSGLPSDRFSAERTGGSVSTLTIQRTQQEDSAVYLCASSSSGTSAYEQYFGPGTRLTVT.